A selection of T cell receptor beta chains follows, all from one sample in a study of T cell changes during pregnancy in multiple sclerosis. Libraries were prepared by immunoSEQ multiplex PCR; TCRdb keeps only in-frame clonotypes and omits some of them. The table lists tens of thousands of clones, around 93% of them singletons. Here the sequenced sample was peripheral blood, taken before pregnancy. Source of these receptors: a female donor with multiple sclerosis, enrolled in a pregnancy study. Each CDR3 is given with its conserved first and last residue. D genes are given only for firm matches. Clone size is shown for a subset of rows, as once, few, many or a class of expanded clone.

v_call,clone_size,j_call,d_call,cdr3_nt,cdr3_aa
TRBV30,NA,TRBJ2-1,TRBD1,TGTGCCTGGAGTGTTGGGACAGGGATGAATGAGCAGTTCTTC,CAWSVGTGMNEQFF
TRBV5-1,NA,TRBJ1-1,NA,TGCGCCAGCAGCTGGCCAGGGGTGGGGACTGAAGCTTTCTTT,CASSWPGVGTEAFF
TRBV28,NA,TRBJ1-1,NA,TGTGCCAGCAGTTTTTTGAAGGGGCAAACTGAAGCTTTCTTT,CASSFLKGQTEAFF
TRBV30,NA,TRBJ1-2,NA,TGTGCCTGGAGAGGGCAGGCCGAGGGTGGCTACACCTTC,CAWRGQAEGGYTF
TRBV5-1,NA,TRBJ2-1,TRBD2,TGCGCCAGCAGCTTGGCCGCCCTAGCGGGGGGCATGGGTGAGCAGTTCTTC,CASSLAALAGGMGEQFF
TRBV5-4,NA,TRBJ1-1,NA,TGTGCCAGCAGCGATGGACAGAACACTGAAGCTTTCTTT,CASSDGQNTEAFF
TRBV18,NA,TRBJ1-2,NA,TGTGCCAGCTCACCAAACAGGGCCCCTTATGGCTACACCTTC,CASSPNRAPYGYTF
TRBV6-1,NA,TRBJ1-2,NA,TGTGCCAGCACCAAAGGGGGGGGTGACTATGGCTACACCTTC,CASTKGGGDYGYTF
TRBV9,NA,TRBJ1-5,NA,TGTGCCAGCAGCGTAGACCAGAACAATCAGCCCCAGCATTTT,CASSVDQNNQPQHF
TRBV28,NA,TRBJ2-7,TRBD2,TGTGCCAGCAGTCTTGCTCTAGCGGGAGGCCCCTACGAGCAGTACTTC,CASSLALAGGPYEQYF
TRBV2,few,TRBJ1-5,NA,TGTGCCAGCAGTGAATTTTTCCTGGATGGGCAGGGGAATGTTCAGCCCCAGCATTTT,CASSEFFLDGQGNVQPQHF
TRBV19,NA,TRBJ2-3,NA,TGTGCCAGTAGTTCGACTAGGACATTCACAGATACGCAGTATTTT,CASSSTRTFTDTQYF
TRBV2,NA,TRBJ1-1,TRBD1,TGTGCCAGCATCGGACAGGGAAACACTGAAGCTTTCTTT,CASIGQGNTEAFF
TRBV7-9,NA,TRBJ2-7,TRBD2,TGTGCCAGCAGCCTCCCCCGCGGGGGGGGTGAGCAGTACTTC,CASSLPRGGGEQYF
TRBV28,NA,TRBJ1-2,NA,TGTGCCAGCAGTTTAGCTTTCGCAGAGGGCGTCTATGGCTACACCTTC,CASSLAFAEGVYGYTF
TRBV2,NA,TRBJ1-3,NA,TGTGCCAGCAGTGCTTCAGGGCGCTTCTCTGGAAACACCATATATTTT,CASSASGRFSGNTIYF
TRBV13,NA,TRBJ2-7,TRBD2,TGTGCCAGCCTGGGACTAGCGGGCGATAGGTCCTACGAGCAGTACTTC,CASLGLAGDRSYEQYF
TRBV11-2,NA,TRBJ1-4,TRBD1,TGTGCCAGCAGCCAGGGGGCCGCCCCCTATAATGAAAAACTGTTTTTT,CASSQGAAPYNEKLFF
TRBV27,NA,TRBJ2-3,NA,TGTGCCAGCAGCCCCAGGTTCTCTACAGATACGCAGTATTTT,CASSPRFSTDTQYF
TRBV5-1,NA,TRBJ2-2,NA,TGCGCCAGCAGCTTGGCCCCTCTCGAGGACACCGGGGAGCTGTTTTTT,CASSLAPLEDTGELFF
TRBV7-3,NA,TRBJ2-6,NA,TGTGCCAGCAGCGCATTCAAGGGGTCTATGTCTGGGGCCAACGTCCTGACTTTC,CASSAFKGSMSGANVLTF
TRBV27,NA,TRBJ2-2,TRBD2,TGTGCCAGCAGTCCGTCATCTAGCGGGAGCGGGGAGCTGTTTTTT,CASSPSSSGSGELFF
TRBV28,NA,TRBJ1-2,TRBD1,TGTGCCAGCAGTTCTCCGGGACAGGGTAACTATGGCTACACCTTC,CASSSPGQGNYGYTF
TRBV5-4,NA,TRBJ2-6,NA,TGTGCCAGCATGCCGGGACTGAGCCTCTCTGGGGCCAACGTCCTGACTTTC,CASMPGLSLSGANVLTF
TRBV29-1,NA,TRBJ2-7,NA,TGCAGCGTTGAAGCCGGACACCCCAGCTACGAGCAGTACTTC,CSVEAGHPSYEQYF
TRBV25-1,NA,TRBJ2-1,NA,TGTGCCAGCAGCGCAGGAGGCGAGCAGTTCTTC,CASSAGGEQFF
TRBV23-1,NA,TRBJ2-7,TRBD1,TGCGCCAGCAGTCAATCGTGGACAGGAAGGAGCTACGAGCAGTACTTC,CASSQSWTGRSYEQYF
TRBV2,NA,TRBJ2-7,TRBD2,TGTGCCACCGCCGGACTAGCGGCTTCCTACGAGCAGTACTTC,CATAGLAASYEQYF
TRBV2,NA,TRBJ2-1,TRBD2,TGTGCCAGCAGTGAACAGCCGGGAGGTAACAATGAGCAGTTCTTC,CASSEQPGGNNEQFF
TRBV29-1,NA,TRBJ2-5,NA,TGCAGCGTTCACTTAACAGGAACCTTAGAGACCCAGTACTTC,CSVHLTGTLETQYF
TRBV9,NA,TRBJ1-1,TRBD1,TGTGCCAGCAGCGTAGGGGACAGGGAGGGCACTGAAGCTTTCTTT,CASSVGDREGTEAFF
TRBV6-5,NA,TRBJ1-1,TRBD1,TGTGCCAGCAGTTTGGGACAGAATATTAACACTGAAGCTTTCTTT,CASSLGQNINTEAFF
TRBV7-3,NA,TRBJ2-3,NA,TGTGCCAGCAGCTCCCTGAGGGGGAAAGATACGCAGTATTTT,CASSSLRGKDTQYF
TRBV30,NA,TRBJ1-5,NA,TGTGCCTGGAGCCCCGGGCAGGGGCTTAATCAGCCCCAGCATTTT,CAWSPGQGLNQPQHF
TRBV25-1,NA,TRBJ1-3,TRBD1,TGTGCCAGCAGTGCTAGGACAGGGGGCCCAACCATATATTTT,CASSARTGGPTIYF
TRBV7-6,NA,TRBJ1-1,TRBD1,TGTGCCAGCAGCGGGCGGACAGGGGGGACTGAAGCTTTCTTT,CASSGRTGGTEAFF
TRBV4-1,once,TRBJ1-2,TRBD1,TGCGCCAGCAGCCAAGTACCTGGGGACAGGGGCTATGGCTACACCTTC,CASSQVPGDRGYGYTF
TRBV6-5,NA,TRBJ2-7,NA,TGTGCCAGCAGTTACTCGTTATCTAGTATGGCCTACGAGCAGTACTTC,CASSYSLSSMAYEQYF
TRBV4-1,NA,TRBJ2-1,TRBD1,TGCGCCAGCAGCCAAGATATCCGACGACAGGGTAGTGAGCAGTTCTTC,CASSQDIRRQGSEQFF
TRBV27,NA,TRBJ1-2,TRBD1,TGTGCCAGCAGTAGGGGACAGACTAACTATGGCTACACCTTC,CASSRGQTNYGYTF
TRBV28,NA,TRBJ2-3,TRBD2,TGTGCCAGCAGTTCTCCTTATGGGGGGGGCACAGATACGCAGTATTTT,CASSSPYGGGTDTQYF
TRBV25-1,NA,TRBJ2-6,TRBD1,TGTGCCAGCAGTGTACCGGGACAGGGGGTCCTGACTTTC,CASSVPGQGVLTF
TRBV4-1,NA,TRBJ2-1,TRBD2,TGCGCCAGCAGCCAAGTCCCGGGAGGGCCTCAGCGTGAGCAGTTCTTC,CASSQVPGGPQREQFF
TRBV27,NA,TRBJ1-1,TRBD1,TGTGCCAGCAGTTTTTTGACAGGGGACACTGAAGCTTTCTTT,CASSFLTGDTEAFF
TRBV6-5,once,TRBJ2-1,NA,TGTGCCAGCAGGGCCGGGACACCCCTTTACAATGAGCAGTTCTTC,CASRAGTPLYNEQFF
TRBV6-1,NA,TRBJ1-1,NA,TGTGCCAGCAGGGCCGCCGCCTTTTCTGAAGCTTTCTTT,CASRAAAFSEAFF
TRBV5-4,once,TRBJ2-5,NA,TGTGCCAGCAGCTCACCGGACAAAGAGACCCAGTACTTC,CASSSPDKETQYF
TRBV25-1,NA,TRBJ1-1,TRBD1,TGTGCCAGCACCCATCGGACAGGGATTTTCTTT,CASTHRTGIFF
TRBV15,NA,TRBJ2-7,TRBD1,TGTGCCACCAGCGGGGGACAGGGGGCCTACGAGCAGTACTTC,CATSGGQGAYEQYF
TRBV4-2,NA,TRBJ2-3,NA,TGTGCCAGCAGCGCGGAAGGACTGTTTGCAGATACGCAGTATTTT,CASSAEGLFADTQYF
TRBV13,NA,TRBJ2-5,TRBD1,TGTGCCAGCAGCCCCCAGGGGGTAGAGACCCAGTACTTC,CASSPQGVETQYF
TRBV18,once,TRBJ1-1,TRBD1,TGTGCCAGCTCACCCTTGGGACAGGGAGGTCTTACTGAAGCTTTCTTT,CASSPLGQGGLTEAFF